The 5 T cell receptor beta chains listed next were all sequenced from one sample in a study of cytomegalovirus exposure and HLA in healthy donors. Sequencing used immunoSEQ multiplex PCR; TCRdb keeps in-frame clones, though not all of them. The sample includes around 150,000 clones, just under 90% seen only once; the top ten take around 4.4%. The sample taken for sequencing was PBMCs. Receptors originate from a man younger than 35 in good health and CMV-seropositive.

A single count supports this clone. The J gene is TRBJ2-5, the V gene TRBV5-6; 8 bases are a match to TRBD1. There are 17 residues in the CDR3. The J segment lost 0 bases and the V segment lost 4 bases, leaving 11 bases of the junction unmatched. CDR1 is SGHDT, CDR2 YYEEEE, per germline. The CDR3 sequence is CASSPRTGWTYQETQYF. The CDR3 region has the DNA TGTGCCAGCAGCCCCAGGACAGGGTGGACGTACCAAGAGACCCAGTACTTC.

This rearrangement joins TRBV4-1 to TRBJ2-7; D is unresolved. Germline lookup yields CDR1 MGHRA and CDR2 YSYEKL. The V end lost 1 base, the J end lost 6 bases, and 19 bases lay between the germline ends. There are 16 residues in the CDR3. CDR3 region: CASSQVRGLGFSEQYF. The DNA of the CDR3 is TGCGCCAGCAGCCAAGTGAGAGGTTTGGGTTTCAGCGAGCAGTACTTC.

This chain joins TRBV15 and TRBJ2-1; TRBD2 agrees at 13 bases. With V trimmed by 3 bases and J by 7 bases, 12 bases remained unmatched. This CDR3 region has 18 residues. The germline V gene encodes CDR1 LNHNV and CDR2 YYDKDF (reference sequence). In nucleotides, the CDR3 is TGTGCCACCAGCAGCCCTCCGGGACTAGCGGGAAGGTTTAATGAGCAGTTCTTC. Translated, it gives CATSSPPGLAGRFNEQFF.

The V call is TRBV6-4, the J call TRBJ2-7, with D possibly TRBD2 on 6 matching bases. The CDR3 runs 13 residues. With 8 bases removed from V and 6 bases from J, the gap between germline ends came to 17 bases. Germline lookup yields CDR1 MRHNA and CDR2 SNTAGT. The CDR3 coding sequence is TGTGCCAGCGGGGGACTGCTGACTCGCGAGCAGTACTTC. The encoded protein is CASGGLLTREQYF.

This chain uses TRBV2 with TRBJ2-7, with a tentative D call TRBD2 (5 bases). There are 14 residues in the CDR3. Trimming removed 6 bases from V and 0 bases from J, with 12 bases in between. Per germline, CDR1 SNHLY and CDR2 FYNNEI. The CDR3 sequence is CASRVGESSYEQYF. The CDR3, as DNA: TGTGCCAGCAGGGTGGGAGAAAGCTCCTACGAGCAGTACTTC.